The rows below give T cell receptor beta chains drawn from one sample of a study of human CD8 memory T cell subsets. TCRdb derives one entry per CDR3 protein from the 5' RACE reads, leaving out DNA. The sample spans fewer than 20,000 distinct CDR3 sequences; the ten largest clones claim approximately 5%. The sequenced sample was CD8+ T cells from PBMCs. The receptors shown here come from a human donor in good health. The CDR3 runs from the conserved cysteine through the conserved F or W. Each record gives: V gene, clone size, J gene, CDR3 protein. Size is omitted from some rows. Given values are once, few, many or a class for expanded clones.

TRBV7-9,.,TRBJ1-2,CASSHRQGFNYGYTF
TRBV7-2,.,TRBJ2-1,CASTLGGLNEQFF
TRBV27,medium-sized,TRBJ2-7,CASSWGQGAYEQYF
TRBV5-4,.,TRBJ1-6,CATQEGYSPLHF
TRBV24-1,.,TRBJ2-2,CAILDKNTGELFF
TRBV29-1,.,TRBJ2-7,CSVEQDQSYEQYF
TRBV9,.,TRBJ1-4,CASSVGQLTNEKLFF
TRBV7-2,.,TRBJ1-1,CASSLGNWEAFF
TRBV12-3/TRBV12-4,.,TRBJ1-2,CASSLEGGFYGYTF
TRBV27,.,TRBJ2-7,CASSLSGWLSYEQYF
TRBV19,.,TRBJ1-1,CASSIEGAMNTEAFF
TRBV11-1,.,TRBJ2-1,CASSLAGEGTEQFF
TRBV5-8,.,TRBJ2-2,CASSLVGGTTGELFF
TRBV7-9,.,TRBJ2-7,CASSHAIHSSYEQYF
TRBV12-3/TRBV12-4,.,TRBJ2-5,CASSAQGPQETQYF
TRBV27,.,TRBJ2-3,CASSFPTSGTDTQYF
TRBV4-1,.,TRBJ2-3,CASSQEEGATDTQYF
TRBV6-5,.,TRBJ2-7,CASSSRVALYEEQYF
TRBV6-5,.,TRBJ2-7,CASSYGKKSYEQYF
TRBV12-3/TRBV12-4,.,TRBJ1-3,CASMKRDRSSGNTIYF
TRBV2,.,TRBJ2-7,CASSGTDPGTGTYEQYF
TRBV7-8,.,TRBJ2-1,CASSLWASGNIYNEQFF
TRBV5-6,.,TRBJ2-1,CASSIGTVNEQFF
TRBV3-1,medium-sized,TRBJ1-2,CASSQETGLFFSNYGYTF
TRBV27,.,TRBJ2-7,CASSLSAGDRDHEQYF
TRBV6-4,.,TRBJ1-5,CASSVPRTVERYSNQPQHF
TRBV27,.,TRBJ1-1,CASSPFTGRGTEAFF
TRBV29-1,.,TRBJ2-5,CSVDSGLSTQYF
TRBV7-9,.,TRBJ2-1,CASSSPRAGGSSHEQFF
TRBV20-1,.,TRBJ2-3,CSATGLAGPDTDTQYF
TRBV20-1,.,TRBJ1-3,CSATQRVTGNTIYF
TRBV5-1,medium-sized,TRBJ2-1,CASMPSVGRADEQFF
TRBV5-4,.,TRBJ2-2,CASSLSGVLERGTGELFF
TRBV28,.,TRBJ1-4,CASSSVQGGIGTNEKLFF
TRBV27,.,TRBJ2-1,CASSPGASGYNEQFF
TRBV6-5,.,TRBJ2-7,CASSLTSGSNEQYF
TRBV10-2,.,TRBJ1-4,CAKQGAGTNEKLFF
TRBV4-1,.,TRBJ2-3,CASRLERGRTDTQYF
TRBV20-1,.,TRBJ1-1,CSARINTEAFF
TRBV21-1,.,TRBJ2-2,CASSKEGIGQATGTGELFF
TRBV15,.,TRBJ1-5,CATSRDRAGGQPQHF
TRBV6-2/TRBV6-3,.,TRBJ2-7,CASSRSDSGPNHEQYF
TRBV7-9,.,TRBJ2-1,CASSSGGRPYNEQFF
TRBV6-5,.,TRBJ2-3,CASSYSLAARATDTQYF
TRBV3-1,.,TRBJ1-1,CASSQDDPGQGFIFAEAFF
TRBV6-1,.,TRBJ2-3,CASSELAGGPDTQYF
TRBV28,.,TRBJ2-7,CASSFGWAYEQYF
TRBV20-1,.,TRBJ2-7,CSARGVGAIGEQYF
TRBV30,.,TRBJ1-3,CAWSVSAGNTIYF
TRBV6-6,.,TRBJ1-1,CASSPERVVTEAFF
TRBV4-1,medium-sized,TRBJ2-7,CASSQDRQEQYF
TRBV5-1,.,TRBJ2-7,CASSFGGKGEQYF
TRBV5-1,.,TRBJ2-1,CASGFAGGNEQFF
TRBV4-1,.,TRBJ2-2,CASSQDGPQTNTGELFF
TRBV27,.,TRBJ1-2,CASSKQGAHGYTF
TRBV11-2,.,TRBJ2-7,CASSPTVRSYEQYF
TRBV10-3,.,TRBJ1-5,CAISESSLAEGADQPQHF
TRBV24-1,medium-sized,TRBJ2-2,CATSDLHLGTGELFF
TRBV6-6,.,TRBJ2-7,CASSYRGTVGEQYF
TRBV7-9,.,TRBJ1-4,CASSSGQARRKLFF